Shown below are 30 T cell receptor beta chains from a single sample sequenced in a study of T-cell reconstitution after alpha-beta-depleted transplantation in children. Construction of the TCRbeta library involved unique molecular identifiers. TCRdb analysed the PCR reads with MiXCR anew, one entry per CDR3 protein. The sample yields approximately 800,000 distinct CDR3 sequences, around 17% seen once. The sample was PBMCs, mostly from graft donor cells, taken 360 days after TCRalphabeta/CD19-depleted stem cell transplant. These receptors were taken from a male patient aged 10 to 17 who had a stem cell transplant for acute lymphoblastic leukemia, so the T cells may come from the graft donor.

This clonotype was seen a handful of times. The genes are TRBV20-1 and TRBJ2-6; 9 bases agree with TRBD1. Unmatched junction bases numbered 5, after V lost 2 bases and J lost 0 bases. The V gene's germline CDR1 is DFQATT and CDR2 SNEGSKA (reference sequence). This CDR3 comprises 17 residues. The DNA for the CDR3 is TGCAGTGCTAGATCAGGACAGGGGAGCTCTGGGGCCAACGTCCTGACTTTC. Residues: CSARSGQGSSGANVLTF.

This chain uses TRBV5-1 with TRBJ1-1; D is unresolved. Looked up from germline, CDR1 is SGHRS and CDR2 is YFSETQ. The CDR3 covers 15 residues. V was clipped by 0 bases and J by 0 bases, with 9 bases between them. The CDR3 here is CASSLGALMNTEAFF. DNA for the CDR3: TGCGCCAGCAGCTTGGGGGCCTTAATGAACACTGAAGCTTTCTTT.

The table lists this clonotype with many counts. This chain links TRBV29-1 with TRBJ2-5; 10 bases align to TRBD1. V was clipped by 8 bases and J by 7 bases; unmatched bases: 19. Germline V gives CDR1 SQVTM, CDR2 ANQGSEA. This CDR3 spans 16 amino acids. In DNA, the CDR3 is TGCAGCTCCATCTCAGCCGGGACAGGGGTTGTGGGGACCCAGTACTTC. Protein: CSSISAGTGVVGTQYF.

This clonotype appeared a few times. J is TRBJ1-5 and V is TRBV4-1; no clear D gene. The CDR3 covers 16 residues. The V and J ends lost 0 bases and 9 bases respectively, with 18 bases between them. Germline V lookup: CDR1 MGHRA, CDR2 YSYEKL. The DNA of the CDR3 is TGCGCCAGCAGCCAAGAGATCACGGAGACCTATCGGCCCCAGCATTTT. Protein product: CASSQEITETYRPQHF.

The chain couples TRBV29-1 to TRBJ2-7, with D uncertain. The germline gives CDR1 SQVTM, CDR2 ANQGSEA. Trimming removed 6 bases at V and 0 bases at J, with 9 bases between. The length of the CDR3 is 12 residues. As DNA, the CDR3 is TGCAGCGTCGACACCCCCTCCTACGAGCAGTACTTC. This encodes CSVDTPSYEQYF.

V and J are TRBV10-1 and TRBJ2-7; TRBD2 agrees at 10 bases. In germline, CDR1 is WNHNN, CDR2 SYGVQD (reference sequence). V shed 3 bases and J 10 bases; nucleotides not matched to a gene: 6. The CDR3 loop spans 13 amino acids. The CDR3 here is CASSDRASGRQYF. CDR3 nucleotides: TGCGCCAGCAGTGATAGGGCTAGCGGGAGACAGTACTTC.

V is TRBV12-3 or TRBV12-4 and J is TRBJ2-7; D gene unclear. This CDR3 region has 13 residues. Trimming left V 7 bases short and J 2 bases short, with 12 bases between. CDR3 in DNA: TGTGCCAGCACGTTGGGGTCTCCCTACGAGCAGTACTTC. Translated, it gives CASTLGSPYEQYF.

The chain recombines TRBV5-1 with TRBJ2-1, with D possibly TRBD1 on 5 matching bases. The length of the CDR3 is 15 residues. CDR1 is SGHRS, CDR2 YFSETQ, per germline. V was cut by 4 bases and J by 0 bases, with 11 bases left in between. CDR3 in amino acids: CASSRQFSSYNEQFF. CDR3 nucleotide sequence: TGCGCCAGCAGCCGACAGTTTAGCTCCTACAATGAGCAGTTCTTC.

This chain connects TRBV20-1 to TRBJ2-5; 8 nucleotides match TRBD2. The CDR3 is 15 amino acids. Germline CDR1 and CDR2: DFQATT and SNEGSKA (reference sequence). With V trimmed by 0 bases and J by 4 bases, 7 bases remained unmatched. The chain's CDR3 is CSARDGAGVGETQYF. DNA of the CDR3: TGCAGTGCTAGAGATGGAGCGGGAGTGGGAGAGACCCAGTACTTC.

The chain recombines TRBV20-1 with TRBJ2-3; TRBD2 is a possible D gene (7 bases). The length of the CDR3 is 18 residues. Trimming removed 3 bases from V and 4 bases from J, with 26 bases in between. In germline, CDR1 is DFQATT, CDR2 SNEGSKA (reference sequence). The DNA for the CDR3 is TGCAGTGCTAGGGATTTTGGGGGGGGGCCACCAGAGCCAGATACGCAGTATTTT. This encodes CSARDFGGGPPEPDTQYF.

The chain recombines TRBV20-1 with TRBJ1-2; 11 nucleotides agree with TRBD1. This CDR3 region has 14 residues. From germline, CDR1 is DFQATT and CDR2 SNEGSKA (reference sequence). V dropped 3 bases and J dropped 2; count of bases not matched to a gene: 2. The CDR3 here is CSASGDRGNYGYTF. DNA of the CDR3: TGCAGTGCTAGCGGGGACAGGGGGAACTATGGCTACACCTTC.

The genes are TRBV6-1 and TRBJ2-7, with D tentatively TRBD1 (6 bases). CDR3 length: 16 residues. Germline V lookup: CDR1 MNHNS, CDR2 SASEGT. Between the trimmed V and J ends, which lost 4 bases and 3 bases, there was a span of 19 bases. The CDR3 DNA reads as TGTGCCAGCAGTGTGACCGGGACAATGAGCATCTACGAGCAGTACTTC. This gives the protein CASSVTGTMSIYEQYF.

The CDR3 here is CASSYSTGVVTGELFF. The CDR3 coding sequence is TGTGCCAGCAGTTACTCCACGGGAGTGGTCACCGGGGAGCTGTTTTTT. The rearrangement links TRBV6-5 to TRBJ2-2, with D maybe TRBD2 (6 bases). With 0 bases removed from V and 4 bases from J, the gap between germline ends came to 12 bases. The CDR3 spans 16 residues. CDR1 MNHEY and CDR2 SVGAGI come from the germline V gene.

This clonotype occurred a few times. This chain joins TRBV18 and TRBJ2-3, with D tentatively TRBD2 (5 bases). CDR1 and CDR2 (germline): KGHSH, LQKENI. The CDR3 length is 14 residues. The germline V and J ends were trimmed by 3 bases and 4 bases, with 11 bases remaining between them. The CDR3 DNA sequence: TGTGCCAGCTCACCTTACCTTAGCGCAGATACGCAGTATTTT. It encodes CASSPYLSADTQYF.

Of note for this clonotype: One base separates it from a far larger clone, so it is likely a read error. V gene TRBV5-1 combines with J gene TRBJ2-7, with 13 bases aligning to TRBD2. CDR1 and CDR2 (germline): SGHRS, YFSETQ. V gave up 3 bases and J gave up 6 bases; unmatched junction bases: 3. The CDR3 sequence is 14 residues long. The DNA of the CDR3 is TGCGCCAGCAGCTGGACTAGCGGGAGTTTCGAGCAGTACTTC. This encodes CASSWTSGSFEQYF.

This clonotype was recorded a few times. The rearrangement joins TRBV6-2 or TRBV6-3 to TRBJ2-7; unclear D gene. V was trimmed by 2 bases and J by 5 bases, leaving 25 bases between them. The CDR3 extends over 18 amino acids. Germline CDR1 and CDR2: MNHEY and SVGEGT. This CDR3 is CASSYEIVSRGFRNEQYF. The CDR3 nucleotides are TGTGCCAGCAGTTACGAGATCGTATCCAGAGGTTTTAGGAACGAGCAGTACTTC.

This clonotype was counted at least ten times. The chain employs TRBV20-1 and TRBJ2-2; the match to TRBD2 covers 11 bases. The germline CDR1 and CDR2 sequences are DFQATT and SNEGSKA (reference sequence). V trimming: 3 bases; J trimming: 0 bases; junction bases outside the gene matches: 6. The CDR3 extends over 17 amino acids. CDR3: CSASLAGGTANTGELFF. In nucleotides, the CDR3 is TGCAGTGCTAGTCTAGCGGGAGGAACGGCGAACACCGGGGAGCTGTTTTTT.

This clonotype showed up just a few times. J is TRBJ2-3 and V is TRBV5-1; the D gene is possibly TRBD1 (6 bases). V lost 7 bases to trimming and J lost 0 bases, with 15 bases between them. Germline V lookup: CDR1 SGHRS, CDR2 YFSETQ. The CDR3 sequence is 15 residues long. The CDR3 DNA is TGCGCCAGCGGGGATTGGACAGCGAGCACAGATACGCAGTATTTT. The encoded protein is CASGDWTASTDTQYF.

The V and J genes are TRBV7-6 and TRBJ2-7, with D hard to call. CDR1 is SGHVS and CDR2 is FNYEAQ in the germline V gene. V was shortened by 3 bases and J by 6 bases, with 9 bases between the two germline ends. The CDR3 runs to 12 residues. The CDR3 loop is CASSFILAEQYF. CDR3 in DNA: TGTGCCAGCAGCTTCATCCTGGCCGAGCAGTACTTC. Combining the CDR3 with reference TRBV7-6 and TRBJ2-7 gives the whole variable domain GAGVSQSPRYKVTKRGQDVALRCDPISGHVSLYWYRQALGQGPEFLTYFNYEAQQDKSGLPNDRFSAERPEGSISTLTIQRTEQRDSAMYRCASSFILAEQYFGPGTRLTVT.

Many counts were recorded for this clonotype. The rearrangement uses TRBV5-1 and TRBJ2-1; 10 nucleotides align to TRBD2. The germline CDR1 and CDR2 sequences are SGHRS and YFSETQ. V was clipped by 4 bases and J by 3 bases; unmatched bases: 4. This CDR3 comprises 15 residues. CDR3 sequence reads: CASSLGLAHYNEQFF. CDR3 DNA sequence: TGCGCCAGCAGCCTGGGACTAGCGCACTACAATGAGCAGTTCTTC.

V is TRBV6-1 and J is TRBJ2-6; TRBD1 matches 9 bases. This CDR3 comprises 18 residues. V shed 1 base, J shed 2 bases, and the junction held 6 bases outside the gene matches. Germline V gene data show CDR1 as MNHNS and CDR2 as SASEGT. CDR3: CASSEVGDREAGANVLTF. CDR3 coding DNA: TGTGCCAGCAGTGAAGTGGGGGACAGGGAAGCTGGGGCCAACGTCCTGACTTTC.

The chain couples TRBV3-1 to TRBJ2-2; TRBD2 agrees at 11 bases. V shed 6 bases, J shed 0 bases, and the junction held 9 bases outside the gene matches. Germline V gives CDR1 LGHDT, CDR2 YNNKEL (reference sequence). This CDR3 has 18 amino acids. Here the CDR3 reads CASSGGLADPANTGELFF. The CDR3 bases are TGTGCCAGCAGTGGGGGACTAGCGGACCCTGCGAACACCGGGGAGCTGTTTTTT.

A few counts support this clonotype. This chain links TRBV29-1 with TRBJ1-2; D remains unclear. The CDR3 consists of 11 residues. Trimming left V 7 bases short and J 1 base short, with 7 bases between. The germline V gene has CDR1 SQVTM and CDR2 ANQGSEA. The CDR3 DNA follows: TGCAGCGCTGTAGTTAACTATGGCTACACCTTC. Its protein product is CSAVVNYGYTF.

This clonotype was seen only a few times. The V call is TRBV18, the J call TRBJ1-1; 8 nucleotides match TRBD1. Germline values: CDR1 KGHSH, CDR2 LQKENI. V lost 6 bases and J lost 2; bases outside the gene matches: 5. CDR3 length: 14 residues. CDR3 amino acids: CASSFAGGNTEAFF. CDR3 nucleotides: TGTGCCAGCTCGTTTGCAGGGGGCAACACTGAAGCTTTCTTT.

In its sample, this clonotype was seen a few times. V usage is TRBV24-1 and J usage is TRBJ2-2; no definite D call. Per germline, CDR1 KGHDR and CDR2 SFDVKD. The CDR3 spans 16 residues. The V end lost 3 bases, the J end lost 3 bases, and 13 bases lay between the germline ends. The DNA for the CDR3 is TGTGCCACCAGTGATCCCACTGACGGATACACCGGGGAGCTGTTTTTT. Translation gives CATSDPTDGYTGELFF.

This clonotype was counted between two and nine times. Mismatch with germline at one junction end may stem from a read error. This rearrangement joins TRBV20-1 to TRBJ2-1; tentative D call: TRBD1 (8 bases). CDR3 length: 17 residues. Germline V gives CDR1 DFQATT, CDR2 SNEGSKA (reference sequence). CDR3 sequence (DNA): TGCTGTGCTAGCGGCCAGGGGGCCGTAAGCTCCTACAATGAGCAGTTCTTC. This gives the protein CCASGQGAVSSYNEQFF.

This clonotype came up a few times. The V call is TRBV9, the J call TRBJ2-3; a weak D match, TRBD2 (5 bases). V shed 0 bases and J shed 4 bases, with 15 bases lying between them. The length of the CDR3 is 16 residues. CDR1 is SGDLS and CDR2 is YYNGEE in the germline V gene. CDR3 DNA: TGTGCCAGCAGCGTAGCTGGTGGGAGTTATCCAGATACGCAGTATTTT. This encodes CASSVAGGSYPDTQYF.

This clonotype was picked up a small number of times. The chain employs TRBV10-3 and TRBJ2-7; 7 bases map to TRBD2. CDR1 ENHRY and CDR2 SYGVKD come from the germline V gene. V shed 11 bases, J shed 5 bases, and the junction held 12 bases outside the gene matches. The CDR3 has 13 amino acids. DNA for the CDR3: TGTGCCGTGCGGGAGAACCTCCGCCACGAGCAGTACTTC. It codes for CAVRENLRHEQYF.

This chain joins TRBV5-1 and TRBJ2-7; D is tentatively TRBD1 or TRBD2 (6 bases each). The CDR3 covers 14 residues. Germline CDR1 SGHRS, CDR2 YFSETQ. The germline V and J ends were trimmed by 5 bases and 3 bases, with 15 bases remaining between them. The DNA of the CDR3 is TGCGCCAGCAGTTCGCCGGGGGCAAGCTACGAGCAGTACTTC. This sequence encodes CASSSPGASYEQYF.

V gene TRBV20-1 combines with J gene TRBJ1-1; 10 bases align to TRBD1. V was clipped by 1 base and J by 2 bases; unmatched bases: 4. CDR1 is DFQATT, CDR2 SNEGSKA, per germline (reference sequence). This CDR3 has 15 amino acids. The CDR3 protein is CSARGDRGGNTEAFF. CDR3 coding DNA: TGCAGTGCTAGAGGGGACAGGGGAGGTAACACTGAAGCTTTCTTT.